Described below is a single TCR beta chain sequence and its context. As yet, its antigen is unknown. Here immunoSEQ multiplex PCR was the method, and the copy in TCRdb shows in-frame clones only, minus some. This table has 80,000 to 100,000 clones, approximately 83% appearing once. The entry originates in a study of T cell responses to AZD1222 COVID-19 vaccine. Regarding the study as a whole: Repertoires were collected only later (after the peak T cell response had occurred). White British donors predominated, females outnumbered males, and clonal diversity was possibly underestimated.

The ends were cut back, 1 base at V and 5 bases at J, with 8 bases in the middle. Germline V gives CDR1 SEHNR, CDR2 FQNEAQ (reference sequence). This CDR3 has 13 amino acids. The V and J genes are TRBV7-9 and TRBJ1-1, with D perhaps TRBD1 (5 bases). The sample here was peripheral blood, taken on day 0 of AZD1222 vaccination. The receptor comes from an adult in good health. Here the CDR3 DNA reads TGTGCCAGCAGCTTAGTGGGGGAAACTGAAGCTTTCTTT. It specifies CASSLVGETEAFF.